This T cell receptor (beta chain) was captured in a study of blood T cell repertoires in COVID-19. As for the study in general: Acute-phase and convalescent COVID-19 samples originated in the United States, Italy and Spain.

This CDR3 comprises 14 residues. Between the trimmed V and J ends, which lost 6 bases and 3 bases, there was a span of 11 bases. CDR1 and CDR2 (germline): SNHLY, FYNNEI. TCRdb keeps only in-frame clones here, not all; method: immunoSEQ multiplex PCR. The table records hundreds of thousands of clones, more than 70% of them present only once. Specimen: peripheral blood. The clonotype originates from a woman of 80 years or more with acute or convalescent COVID-19. The V and J genes are TRBV2 and TRBJ1-4; D remains ambiguous. CDR3 region: CASSSPRPNEKLFF. DNA for the CDR3: TGTGCCAGCAGCTCACCCAGGCCTAATGAAAAACTGTTTTTT.